Sequencing of this T cell receptor (beta chain) was carried out in a study of shared clonotypes between healthy human individuals. In the study overall: Three plates each covered CD4 naive and memory; CD8 naive two, CD8 memory one.

A note on this clone: Antigen unknown.

Study-wide results and limits: Though the depth was large, rarefaction showed that sorted-subset sequencing was incomplete. It was the non-shared clonotypes that had lower generation probabilities than clonotypes shared by all four donors.

Using immunoSEQ multiplex PCR, the repertoire was profiled, and TCRdb retains in-frame clones only, with some absent. The table records roughly 650,000 clones, roughly 97% of them present only once. V lost 11 bases and J 7 bases, leaving 17 bases between the germline ends. This CDR3 spans 13 amino acids. Germline V gene data show CDR1 as MNHNS and CDR2 as SASEGT. Sequencing was carried out using naive CD4+ T cells sorted from blood. Subset noted: CD45RA+ positively selected. This TCR derives from a woman aged 25 to 39 in good health. The chain joins TRBV6-1 to TRBJ1-4, with D unresolved. CDR3 DNA: TGTGCCCACGATGAAGCCTCGGGTGAAAAACTGTTTTTT. The encoded protein is CAHDEASGEKLFF.